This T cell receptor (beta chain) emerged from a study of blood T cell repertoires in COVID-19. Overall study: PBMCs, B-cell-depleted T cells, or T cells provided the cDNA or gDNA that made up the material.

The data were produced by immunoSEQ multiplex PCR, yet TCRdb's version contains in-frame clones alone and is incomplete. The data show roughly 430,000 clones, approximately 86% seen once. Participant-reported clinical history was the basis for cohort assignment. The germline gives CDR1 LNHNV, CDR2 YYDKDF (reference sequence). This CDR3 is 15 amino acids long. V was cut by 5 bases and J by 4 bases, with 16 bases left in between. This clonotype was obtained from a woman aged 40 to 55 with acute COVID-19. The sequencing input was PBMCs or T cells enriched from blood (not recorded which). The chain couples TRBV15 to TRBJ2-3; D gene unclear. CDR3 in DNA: TGTGCCACCAGCTATAAGACTGGCCCCTCAGATACGCAGTATTTT. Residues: CATSYKTGPSDTQYF. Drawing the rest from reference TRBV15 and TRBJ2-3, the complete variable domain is DAMVIQNPRYQVTQFGKPVTLSCSQTLNHNVMYWYQQKSSQAPKLLFHYYDKDFNNEADTPDNFQSRRPNTSFCFLDIRSPGLGDTAMYLCATSYKTGPSDTQYFGPGTRLTVL.